This TCR beta chain was captured in a study of cytomegalovirus exposure and HLA in healthy donors. In regard to this clone: Its antigen is not identified.

Broader study findings: Investigators reported 164 TCR beta chains as tied to cytomegalovirus. Sequencing likely generated an artifact that appeared as a cluster of highly shared sequence variants. Accurate HLA-A and HLA-B prediction from TCR beta sequences was reported for most subjects.

In the PCR, 60 Vbeta and 13 Jbeta primers were used. Data came from immunoSEQ multiplex PCR; TCRdb stores just in-frame clones and leaves some out. The sample consists of 60,000 to 75,000 clones, 70% to 80% of them appearing once. Trimming stripped 2 bases from V and 0 bases from J, with 14 bases between. CDR3 length equals 17 residues. Germline V lookup: CDR1 MDHEN, CDR2 SYDVKM. This chain links TRBV28 with TRBJ2-1; a possible D gene is TRBD1 (6 bases). The clonotype was recovered from a man between 18 and 29 years old in good health and CMV-seropositive. Input material: PBMCs. DNA of the CDR3: TGTGCCAGCAGTTTAAGGTGGACAGCAAGCTCCTACAATGAGCAGTTCTTC. It yields the protein CASSLRWTASSYNEQFF.